This T cell receptor (beta chain) was captured by sequencing in a study of T cells in Graves' hyperthyroidism and ophthalmopathy. Study information: Initial diagnosis, before any treatment, was when peripheral blood was collected.

This clonotype came up many times. Amplified regions were TCR beta CDR3 sequences from RNA transcripts. HTBI primers were the set used in a first-round RT-PCR of the TCR CDR3. TCRdb recomputed calls from the multiplex PCR reads with MiXCR, one row per CDR3 protein. This sample has around 570,000 distinct CDR3 sequences, with just under 20% found just once. V was pared by 1 base and J by 5 bases, with 17 bases between. The CDR3 covers 16 residues. From germline, CDR1 is MNHNS and CDR2 SASEGT. This sequence originates from a man aged 40-49 years with Graves' ophthalmopathy. V and J are TRBV6-1 and TRBJ2-5; weak D call: TRBD2 (7 bases). Sample: blood. The CDR3 DNA reads TGTGCCAGCAGTGAAGTTGGGGGGGGCATACTGGAGACCCAGTACTTC. Amino acids: CASSEVGGGILETQYF.